These 23 T cell receptor beta chains were sequenced from one sample in a study of STAT5B mutations in CD4+ large granular lymphocyte leukemia. Method: immunoSEQ multiplex PCR; TCRdb's copy keeps in-frame clones and lacks some. Found here are tens of thousands of clones, around 81% of them singletons; the top ten hold approximately 0.4%. Sequencing was done on a sample of CD4+ T cells from blood buffy coats. The receptors originated from a human donor in good health.

The chain combines TRBV11-3 with TRBJ2-5; D remains unclear. CDR1 and CDR2 from the germline V gene are SGHNT and YENEEA. V dropped 1 base and J dropped 3 bases, with 6 bases sitting between them. The CDR3 contains 13 residues. The CDR3 DNA is TGTGCCAGCAGCTTAGTTCTAGAAGAGACCCAGTACTTC. Residues: CASSLVLEETQYF.

The CDR3 sequence: CASSEFTGGGYTF. The CDR3 DNA reads as TGTGCCAGCAGTGAATTTACCGGCGGGGGCTACACCTTC. V is TRBV6-1 and J is TRBJ1-2; no definite D call. CDR1 and CDR2 from the germline V gene are MNHNS and SASEGT. Trimming stripped 2 bases from V and 8 bases from J, with 12 bases between. The CDR3 sequence is 13 residues long.

The count of this clone is one. The chain employs TRBV6-4 and TRBJ2-2; D gene ambiguous. The CDR3 totals 14 residues. V dropped 11 bases and J dropped 0 bases, with 13 bases sitting between them. Germline CDR1 MRHNA, CDR2 SNTAGT. CDR3 in DNA: TGTGCCTCCGGAGTCTTCGCGAACACCGGGGAGCTGTTTTTT. This encodes CASGVFANTGELFF.

The chain has TRBV5-1 and TRBJ2-2; TRBD2 is a possible D gene (5 bases). CDR1 SGHRS and CDR2 YFSETQ come from the germline V gene. Trimming stripped 0 bases from V and 3 bases from J, with 9 bases between. This CDR3 has 15 residues. The CDR3 loop reads CASSLGGAHTGELFF. The CDR3 region has the DNA TGCGCCAGCAGCTTGGGGGGAGCGCACACCGGGGAGCTGTTTTTT.

The chain carries TRBV10-1 and TRBJ1-4; perhaps TRBD1 as D (6 bases). Germline CDR1 reads WNHNN; CDR2 reads SYGVQD (reference sequence). The CDR3 consists of 14 residues. V lost 0 bases and J lost 5, with 7 bases in between. CDR3 DNA sequence: TGCGCCAGCAGTGAGTCAGGGGGAAATGAAAAACTGTTTTTT. Residues: CASSESGGNEKLFF.

This CDR3 is CSVRAGGQSGANVLTF. The DNA for the CDR3 is TGCAGCGTTAGGGCAGGGGGCCAATCTGGGGCCAACGTCCTGACTTTC. The chain is built from TRBV29-1 and TRBJ2-6, with 8 bases aligning to TRBD1. Per the germline V gene, CDR1 is SQVTM and CDR2 is ANQGSEA. V trimming: 5 bases; J trimming: 1 base; junction bases outside the gene matches: 7. CDR3 length equals 16 residues.

The rearrangement links TRBV5-1 to TRBJ2-7; D is uncertain. The CDR3 runs 14 residues. Between the trimmed V and J ends, which lost 4 bases and 2 bases, there was a span of 13 bases. Germline CDR1 is SGHRS and CDR2 is YFSETQ. CDR3 bases: TGCGCCAGCAGCACCGGAATTGTGCCCTACGAGCAGTACTTC. Amino acid sequence: CASSTGIVPYEQYF.

The chain is built from TRBV2 and TRBJ2-3; D not resolved. Per the germline V gene, CDR1 is SNHLY and CDR2 is FYNNEI. This CDR3 region has 12 residues. V lost 6 bases to trimming and J lost 7 bases, with 11 bases between them. CDR3 coding DNA: TGTGCCAGCAGGCCTGGATGGCATACGCAGTATTTT. Translating gives CASRPGWHTQYF.

The CDR3 DNA is TGCAGTGCTGAAAAAGAGGAAAAACTGTTTTTT. This codes for CSAEKEEKLFF. This chain joins TRBV20-1 and TRBJ1-4; D call uncertain. CDR1 is DFQATT and CDR2 is SNEGSKA in the germline V gene (reference sequence). V gave up 5 bases and J gave up 8 bases, with 9 bases separating them. This CDR3 comprises 11 residues.

This chain links TRBV28 with TRBJ1-1; D might be TRBD1 (6 bases). Germline CDR1 and CDR2: MDHEN and SYDVKM. V lost 4 bases and J lost 0, with 15 bases in between. The CDR3 runs to 16 residues. The CDR3 DNA reads as TGTGCCAGCAGTTCCGTCGCCAGGGGCATGAACACTGAAGCTTTCTTT. Encoded protein: CASSSVARGMNTEAFF.

CDR3 nucleotides: TGCGCCAGCAGCCAAGAAGGGGCTAGCGGGGGAAAGACCCAGTACTTC. It encodes CASSQEGASGGKTQYF. The rearrangement joins TRBV4-1 to TRBJ2-5; 10 bases are a match to TRBD2. The germline gives CDR1 MGHRA, CDR2 YSYEKL. The CDR3 spans 16 residues. V trimming: 0 bases; J trimming: 6 bases; junction bases outside the gene matches: 7.

The V and J genes are TRBV5-1 and TRBJ1-4; 12 nucleotides agree with TRBD1. Germline V CDR1 and CDR2: SGHRS, YFSETQ. This CDR3 is 15 amino acids long. The trim removed 3 bases at V and 6 bases at J, leaving 3 bases unmatched. CDR3 region: CASSSGTGGYEKLFF. The CDR3 nucleotides read TGCGCCAGCAGCTCCGGGACAGGGGGCTATGAAAAACTGTTTTTT.

The rearrangement uses TRBV15 and TRBJ1-5; no clear D gene. Germline lookup yields CDR1 LNHNV and CDR2 YYDKDF (reference sequence). This CDR3 spans 15 amino acids. Trimming took 4 bases from V and 0 from J, leaving 10 bases between them. The CDR3 spells CATSIMGYSNQPQHF. In nucleotides, the CDR3 is TGTGCCACCAGCATAATGGGTTATAGCAATCAGCCCCAGCATTTT. Complete variable domain (other parts from reference TRBV15 and TRBJ1-5): DAMVIQNPRYQVTQFGKPVTLSCSQTLNHNVMYWYQQKSSQAPKLLFHYYDKDFNNEADTPDNFQSRRPNTSFCFLDIRSPGLGDTAMYLCATSIMGYSNQPQHFGDGTRLSIL.

The CDR3 sequence is CASSGTGDKKLFF. For the CDR3, the DNA is TGCGCCAGCAGTGGGACAGGGGATAAAAAACTGTTTTTT. This chain joins TRBV4-1 and TRBJ1-4; 10 bases are a match to TRBD1. Germline V gene sequence: CDR1 MGHRA, CDR2 YSYEKL. The CDR3 covers 13 residues. V gave up 6 bases and J gave up 9 bases; unmatched junction bases: 4.

The rearrangement joins TRBV6-1 to TRBJ2-1, with a possible D match to TRBD2 (6 bases). The CDR3 runs 14 residues. Trimming took off 10 bases at V and 3 bases at J, with 16 bases between the two ends. Germline lookup yields CDR1 MNHNS and CDR2 SASEGT. Here the CDR3 reads CANSIGGSYNEQFF. In nucleotides, the CDR3 is TGTGCCAACTCAATTGGGGGGAGCTACAATGAGCAGTTCTTC.

The chain couples TRBV6-7 to TRBJ2-1; D is possibly TRBD1 (5 bases). TRBV6-7 is labeled an ORF, and its function is uncertain. Trimming removed 0 bases from V and 3 bases from J, with 9 bases in between. The CDR3 length is 15 residues. CDR3 nucleotide sequence: TGTGCCAGCAGTTACTCGTACAGGAGCTACAATGAGCAGTTCTTC. This sequence encodes CASSYSYRSYNEQFF.

V is TRBV7-9 and J is TRBJ1-2; the match to TRBD1 covers 7 bases. The germline gives CDR1 SEHNR, CDR2 FQNEAQ (reference sequence). This CDR3 contains 14 residues. The V gene end was trimmed by 5 bases and the J gene end by 5 bases; junction bases not matched to a gene: 8. CDR3 region: CASSVTGYKYGYTF. The DNA of the CDR3 is TGTGCCAGCAGCGTGACAGGGTATAAATATGGCTACACCTTC.

This chain joins TRBV6-1 and TRBJ1-3; tentative D call: TRBD1 (5 bases). CDR3 length: 13 residues. The V gene lost 7 bases and the J gene lost 1 base, with 8 bases spanning the gap. Germline V gene sequence: CDR1 MNHNS, CDR2 SASEGT. The CDR3 sequence: CASTRGSGNTIYF. The DNA for the CDR3 is TGTGCCAGCACTCGGGGGTCTGGAAACACCATATATTTT.

The chain is built from TRBV5-6 and TRBJ2-7, with D uncertain. Germline values: CDR1 SGHDT, CDR2 YYEEEE. V was trimmed by 5 bases and J by 0 bases, leaving 12 bases between them. The CDR3 spans 14 residues. CDR3 coding DNA: TGTGCCAGCAGGGGGAACGGGCGCTCCTACGAGCAGTACTTC. Translation: CASRGNGRSYEQYF.

This chain connects TRBV7-3 to TRBJ2-6; TRBD2 aligns across 15 bases. Germline lookup yields CDR1 SGHTA and CDR2 FQGTGA. The CDR3 totals 18 residues. The V segment lost 8 bases and the J segment 0 bases; nucleotides outside the gene matches: 5. The CDR3 bases are TGTGCCAGCTCGGGGACTAGCGGGAGGTCCTCTGGGGCCAACGTCCTGACTTTC. This encodes CASSGTSGRSSGANVLTF.

A single count supports this clone. The chain recombines TRBV7-9 with TRBJ2-1; D unresolved. Trimming shortened V by 5 bases and J by 9 bases, and 11 bases separated the two germline ends. The CDR3 length is 12 residues. Germline V gene sequence: CDR1 SEHNR, CDR2 FQNEAQ (reference sequence). The CDR3 loop reads CASSPESGEQFF. DNA for the CDR3: TGTGCCAGCAGCCCGGAGAGTGGTGAGCAGTTCTTC.

V is TRBV4-2 and J is TRBJ1-3; D gene uncertain. The V and J ends lost 0 bases and 2 bases respectively, with 14 bases between them. CDR3 size: 17 residues. In germline, CDR1 is LGHNA, CDR2 YNFKEQ. The CDR3 DNA sequence: TGTGCCAGCAGCCAAGATCGGAATGGGGTCCCTGGAAACACCATATATTTT. Translation: CASSQDRNGVPGNTIYF.

The chain joins TRBV5-6 to TRBJ2-7; D is possibly TRBD2 (5 bases). The V end lost 0 bases, the J end lost 0 bases, and 10 bases lay between the germline ends. The germline CDR1 and CDR2 sequences are SGHDT and YYEEEE. The CDR3 loop spans 15 amino acids. CDR3 residues: CASSLAMGSSYEQYF. The CDR3, as DNA: TGTGCCAGCAGCTTGGCCATGGGGAGCTCCTACGAGCAGTACTTC.